The 31 T cell receptor beta chains below all came from one sample that was sequenced in a study of spatial heterogeneity in lung cancer. Time point given: sample taken at primary tumor resection. Via MiXCR, TCRdb re-called the 5' RACE reads, giving one row per CDR3 protein. The sample has 48,000 or so distinct CDR3 sequences, less than 6% seen once. Sequenced here: PBMCs, sampled at surgery. The receptors were gathered from a male donor with early-stage non-small cell lung cancer.

This clonotype has a count of ten or more. The J gene is TRBJ1-3, the V gene TRBV9; D is undetermined. The V end was cut by 2 bases, the J end by 5 bases, with 14 bases between. The CDR3 is 15 residues long. The germline V gene has CDR1 SGDLS and CDR2 YYNGEE. The CDR3: CASSVSPTGRNTIYF. The CDR3 region has the DNA TGTGCCAGCAGCGTTAGCCCGACGGGTCGAAACACCATATATTTT.

This clonotype has at least ten counts. The rearrangement uses TRBV12-3 or TRBV12-4 and TRBJ1-4; tentatively, D is TRBD1 (6 bases). V was pared by 6 bases and J by 1 base, with 9 bases between. CDR3 length equals 14 residues. As DNA, the CDR3 is TGTGCCAGCAGACCACAGGGAACTAATGAAAAACTGTTTTTT. Translating it yields CASRPQGTNEKLFF.

Only a few counts were recorded for this clonotype. The chain couples TRBV20-1 to TRBJ1-5; 10 positions match TRBD1. CDR3 length: 14 residues. The germline CDR1 and CDR2 sequences are DFQATT and SNEGSKA (reference sequence). Germline trimming cut 6 bases from V and 2 bases from J; bases unmatched to any gene: 4. The CDR3 protein is CSASGQGGNQPQHF. The CDR3 DNA reads TGCAGTGCCTCCGGACAGGGGGGCAATCAGCCCCAGCATTTT.

There are many counts of this clonotype. The J gene is TRBJ1-1, the V gene TRBV20-1; weak D call: TRBD1 (5 bases). The CDR3 has 14 residues. CDR1 is DFQATT and CDR2 is SNEGSKA in the germline V gene (reference sequence). V was pared by 1 base and J by 0 bases, with 9 bases between. The CDR3 region is CSARGTRLNTEAFF. In nucleotides, the CDR3 is TGCAGTGCTAGAGGGACAAGGTTGAACACTGAAGCTTTCTTT.

This clonotype was seen ten or more times. The chain uses TRBV15 and TRBJ2-5; TRBD1 aligns across 7 bases. V shed 8 bases and J 6 bases; nucleotides not matched to a gene: 6. This CDR3 has 12 amino acids. The germline V gene has CDR1 LNHNV and CDR2 YYDKDF (reference sequence). The chain's CDR3 is CATSDRAKTQYF. The CDR3 bases are TGTGCCACCTCAGACAGGGCAAAGACCCAGTACTTC.

The sample holds many counts of this clonotype. This rearrangement joins TRBV20-1 to TRBJ2-3; D uncertain. Trimming left V 0 bases short and J 2 bases short, with 9 bases between. Per the germline V gene, CDR1 is DFQATT and CDR2 is SNEGSKA (reference sequence). The CDR3 is 14 residues long. CDR3 coding DNA: TGCAGTGCTAGAGATCATAGCTACACAGATACGCAGTATTTT. This gives the protein CSARDHSYTDTQYF.

This chain joins TRBV5-1 and TRBJ2-1; a possible D gene is TRBD1 (5 bases). The CDR3 extends over 15 amino acids. Germline CDR1 is SGHRS and CDR2 is YFSETQ. V lost 0 bases and J 0 bases, leaving 7 bases between the germline ends. CDR3 nucleotide sequence: TGCGCCAGCAGCTTGGTACAGGACTCCTACAATGAGCAGTTCTTC. Protein: CASSLVQDSYNEQFF.

This clonotype was counted ten times or more. This chain uses TRBV20-1 with TRBJ2-5; the D is unclear. This CDR3 has 16 amino acids. V lost 1 base and J 0 bases, leaving 15 bases between the germline ends. Germline CDR1 is DFQATT and CDR2 is SNEGSKA (reference sequence). The CDR3 sequence is CSARVGSVGNQETQYF. In DNA form, the CDR3 reads TGCAGTGCTAGAGTCGGATCCGTGGGGAACCAAGAGACCCAGTACTTC.

The chain recombines TRBV7-2 with TRBJ1-3; a weak D match, TRBD1 (5 bases). Germline-derived CDR1 and CDR2 are SGHTA and FQGNSA. CDR3 length: 16 residues. Trimming took 0 bases from V and 0 from J, leaving 9 bases between them. The CDR3 sequence: CASSLARQPSGNTIYF. The DNA for the CDR3 is TGTGCCAGCAGCTTAGCCAGACAGCCCTCTGGAAACACCATATATTTT.

This clonotype was recorded many times. The rearrangement joins TRBV5-1 to TRBJ2-5; D is perhaps TRBD1 (6 bases). Germline lookup yields CDR1 SGHRS and CDR2 YFSETQ. Trimming pared 1 base from V and 5 bases from J, leaving 18 bases between. The length of the CDR3 is 16 residues. The CDR3 reads CASSLISRQARETQYF. The CDR3 DNA reads as TGCGCCAGCAGCTTGATCTCGCGACAGGCAAGGGAGACCCAGTACTTC.

The chain has TRBV11-3 and TRBJ1-1; D call uncertain. The CDR3 spans 13 residues. Germline V CDR1 and CDR2: SGHNT, YENEEA. Trimming took 0 bases from V and 1 from J, leaving 3 bases between them. The CDR3 DNA sequence: TGTGCCAGCAGCTTAGATTCGAACACTGAAGCTTTCTTT. Protein product: CASSLDSNTEAFF.

In this sample, this clonotype turned up many times. The J gene is TRBJ1-1, the V gene TRBV3-1; TRBD1 is a possible D gene (5 bases). Germline V gene lookup returns CDR1 LGHDT and CDR2 YNNKEL (reference sequence). This CDR3 region has 15 residues. Deletions cut 0 bases from V and 4 bases from J, with 12 bases between. The CDR3 DNA follows: TGTGCCAGCAGCCAAGATCGGGGCAGTCTCACTGAAGCTTTCTTT. Translating gives CASSQDRGSLTEAFF.

Many counts were recorded for this clonotype. The gene calls are TRBV19 and TRBJ2-1, with 7 nucleotides matching TRBD2. The CDR3 sequence is 14 residues long. V gave up 3 bases and J gave up 5 bases; unmatched junction bases: 4. Germline CDR1 LNHDA, CDR2 SQIVND (reference sequence). CDR3 residues: CASSIRAGNNEQFF. The CDR3 DNA reads as TGTGCCAGTAGTATTAGAGCGGGAAACAATGAGCAGTTCTTC.

The CDR3 region is CASSLAGGDQPQHF. CDR3 bases: TGTGCCAGCAGCTTGGCGGGGGGAGATCAGCCCCAGCATTTT. The chain joins TRBV5-6 to TRBJ1-5; D is perhaps TRBD1 (5 bases). Germline values: CDR1 SGHDT, CDR2 YYEEEE. The CDR3 runs 14 residues. V lost 0 bases, J lost 5 bases, and 9 bases lay in between.

This clonotype was seen ten or more times. V is TRBV7-3 and J is TRBJ2-1; 7 bases map to TRBD1. V trimming: 2 bases; J trimming: 1 base; junction bases outside the gene matches: 8. Germline CDR1 SGHTA, CDR2 FQGTGA. The CDR3 length is 17 residues. In DNA, the CDR3 is TGTGCCAGCAGCTTAGTTGGACAGGATAATTCCTACAATGAGCAGTTCTTC. Translating it yields CASSLVGQDNSYNEQFF.

To note about this clonotype: A single base separates this from a much larger clone, so it may be a read error. The rearrangement links TRBV29-1 to TRBJ2-5; D uncertain. In germline, CDR1 is SQVTM, CDR2 ANQGSEA. The CDR3 runs to 12 residues. The CDR3 DNA reads TGCAGCGTTCGAAGGCCCGAAGAGACCCTGTACTTC. Its protein product is CSVRRPEETLYF.

The J gene is TRBJ1-6, the V gene TRBV9; perhaps TRBD1 as D (6 bases). V lost 4 bases and J lost 5, with 13 bases in between. Germline CDR1 is SGDLS and CDR2 is YYNGEE. The CDR3 has 15 amino acids. CDR3 amino acids: CASSLDTGNNSPLHF. CDR3 sequence (DNA): TGTGCCAGCAGCCTTGATACAGGGAATAATTCACCCCTCCACTTT.

This clonotype was recorded at least ten times. This rearrangement joins TRBV25-1 to TRBJ2-1; 10 nucleotides line up with TRBD1. The germline CDR1 and CDR2 sequences are MGHDK and SYGVNS. The J segment lost 8 bases and the V segment lost 4 bases, leaving 14 bases of the junction unmatched. This CDR3 spans 17 amino acids. The CDR3 DNA reads TGTGCCAGCAGTGGCGACAGGGGGCTAGTGTACGGTCATGAGCAGTTCTTC. Amino acids: CASSGDRGLVYGHEQFF.

The J gene is TRBJ2-2, the V gene TRBV12-3 or TRBV12-4; D might be TRBD1 (5 bases). CDR3 length equals 14 residues. Trimming stripped 5 bases from V and 3 bases from J, with 10 bases between. CDR3 in DNA: TGTGCCAGCAGTCAGGGCTTGGACACCGGGGAGCTGTTTTTT. It specifies CASSQGLDTGELFF.

CDR3 region: CASSLGGTTNSPLHF. For the CDR3, the DNA is TGTGCCAGCAGTTTAGGGGGTACCACTAATTCACCCCTCCACTTT. This rearrangement joins TRBV25-1 to TRBJ1-6; TRBD1 might be the D (6 bases). The CDR3 length is 15 residues. V lost 5 bases and J lost 6, with 14 bases in between. The germline gives CDR1 MGHDK, CDR2 SYGVNS.

This clonotype was picked up many times. This rearrangement joins TRBV18 to TRBJ1-1; D is ambiguous. V was trimmed by 5 bases and J by 0 bases, leaving 16 bases between them. Germline CDR1 KGHSH, CDR2 LQKENI. The length of the CDR3 is 16 residues. CDR3 sequence (DNA): TGTGCCAGCTCATTGGTGAGGGTATCACTGAACACTGAAGCTTTCTTT. Translated, it gives CASSLVRVSLNTEAFF.

This clonotype came up a few times. The rearrangement links TRBV6-2 or TRBV6-3 to TRBJ2-7; 8 bases align to TRBD2. The CDR3 runs 16 residues. Trimming at V came to 6 bases and at J to 2 bases, leaving 12 bases not matched to a gene. Germline-derived CDR1 and CDR2 are MNHEY and SVGEGT. The CDR3 DNA reads TGTGCCAGCAGAGAGGTAGCGGGGTGGCGGACCTACGAGCAGTACTTC. Translating gives CASREVAGWRTYEQYF.

This clonotype was found a few times. The CDR3: CASRETGLSGNTIYF. The DNA of the CDR3 is TGTGCCAGCAGAGAGACAGGCCTCTCTGGAAACACCATATATTTT. This chain uses TRBV2 with TRBJ1-3; D is possibly TRBD1 (6 bases). From germline, CDR1 is SNHLY and CDR2 FYNNEI. V was cut by 6 bases and J by 0 bases, with 12 bases left in between. The CDR3 is made up of 15 amino acids.

This clonotype was seen at least ten times. The chain links TRBV10-3 to TRBJ1-2, with D tentatively TRBD1 (5 bases). CDR3 length equals 14 residues. The germline CDR1 and CDR2 sequences are ENHRY and SYGVKD. Trimming pared 9 bases from V and 5 bases from J, leaving 19 bases between. CDR3 DNA: TGTGCCATTTCGGGGCTGTCCGGGGGATATGGCTACACCTTC. Translated: CAISGLSGGYGYTF.

V is TRBV18 and J is TRBJ1-6, with unresolved D. V dropped 5 bases and J dropped 18 bases, with 20 bases sitting between them. Germline CDR1 is KGHSH and CDR2 is LQKENI. This CDR3 has 13 residues. CDR3 region: CASSAGGDNSPHF. The CDR3 DNA sequence: TGTGCCAGCTCAGCCGGAGGCGATAATTCACCCCACTTT.

V is TRBV6-1 and J is TRBJ2-4; 11 bases line up with TRBD2. After removal of 10 bases from V and 0 bases from J, the junction contained 11 bases not matched to a gene. The CDR3 has 17 amino acids. From germline, CDR1 is MNHNS and CDR2 SASEGT. The CDR3 coding sequence is TGTGCCACCTCCGGGACTAGCGGAACCTTAGCCAAAAACATTCAGTACTTC. This gives the protein CATSGTSGTLAKNIQYF.

This clonotype was seen a handful of times. At one boundary the junction diverges from the germline segment, which might be a read error. The rearrangement uses TRBV7-8 and TRBJ2-7, with 9 bases lining up with TRBD1. CDR1 and CDR2 (germline): SGHVS, FQNEAQ. The length of the CDR3 is 12 residues. The CDR3 region is CASSFDRDREDF. The CDR3 region has the DNA TGTGCCAGCAGCTTCGATCGGGACAGGGAAGACTTC.

This clonotype was found many times. The chain links TRBV6-2 or TRBV6-3 to TRBJ2-7; 11 bases fit TRBD2. Germline V gene data show CDR1 as MNHEY and CDR2 as SVGEGT. The CDR3 has 18 amino acids. V trimming: 7 bases; J trimming: 4 bases; junction bases outside the gene matches: 18. CDR3: CASTHRRTSGRPRYEQYF. Written as DNA, the CDR3 is TGTGCCAGCACCCACCGCCGGACTAGCGGGCGTCCACGATACGAGCAGTACTTC.

This clonotype occurred many times. The rearrangement links TRBV29-1 to TRBJ2-5; 7 bases agree with TRBD1. This CDR3 has 12 amino acids. Losses at the gene ends were 6 bases for V and 4 bases for J; bases not matched to a gene: 5. CDR1 is SQVTM, CDR2 ANQGSEA, per germline. The CDR3 spells CSVRRTGETQYF. CDR3 bases: TGCAGCGTCCGGAGGACAGGAGAGACCCAGTACTTC.

This clonotype appeared many times. This chain connects TRBV24-1 to TRBJ1-4, with TRBD1 matching over 8 bases. CDR3 length: 20 residues. Germline trimming cut 9 bases from V and 5 bases from J; bases unmatched to any gene: 25. CDR1 is KGHDR, CDR2 SFDVKD, per germline. For the CDR3, the DNA is TGTGCCACCTTACTACCTAGACCAGACAGGGGAGGAGTGAAGAATGAAAAACTGTTTTTT. It yields the protein CATLLPRPDRGGVKNEKLFF.

This clonotype was picked up many times. The V gene is TRBV20-1, the J gene TRBJ2-7, with TRBD1 matching over 9 bases. From germline, CDR1 is DFQATT and CDR2 SNEGSKA (reference sequence). This CDR3 contains 14 residues. The trim removed 5 bases at V and 6 bases at J, leaving 11 bases unmatched. CDR3 region: CSAGTGTGSSEQYF. The CDR3, as DNA: TGCAGTGCTGGCACCGGGACAGGGTCGAGCGAGCAGTACTTC.